This T cell receptor beta chain was identified during a study of response to subunit inactivated influenza vaccine. Study results and limitations: Every seasonal influenza vaccination brings in few new T cells, the authors suggested.

This CDR3 is 13 amino acids long. V was clipped by 5 bases and J by 7 bases, with 13 bases between them. Per the germline V gene, CDR1 is MNHNS and CDR2 is SASEGT. This clonotype was counted ten times or more. Its target is not known. TCRdb independently ran MiXCR on the RT-PCR reads; one entry per CDR3 protein. Among fewer than 600,000 distinct CDR3 sequences listed, about 7.2% were seen once. This TCR was recovered from a man in his fifties or sixties who received an inactivated influenza vaccine. The chain couples TRBV6-1 to TRBJ2-3; D is unresolved. Sample: PBMCs from blood, taken roughly 24 months after vaccination. The DNA for the CDR3 is TGTGCCAGCAGTCCCACGGGTGCACATACGCAGTATTTT. Its protein product is CASSPTGAHTQYF.